The 8 T cell receptor beta chains below were found in one sample sequenced in a study of shared clonotypes between healthy human individuals (dated by TCRdb to 2018 to 2021). The library was produced with the immunoSEQ multiplex PCR assay. TCRdb mirrors the immuneACCESS table, restricted to in-frame sequences. Some clones are absent from its copies; in checked studies, under half trace to an unresolved V gene, and the reason for the others is unknown. The sample table holds roughly 300,000 clones, of which around 67% were seen once. The ten largest clones capture 10% of the sample. Sequenced input: memory CD4+ T cells sorted from blood. This specimen's cell subset or site label, interpreted: CD45RA-negative fraction. The receptors were gathered from a man aged 30 to 45 in good health.

This clone was detected many times. The chain is built from TRBV14 and TRBJ2-7; 7 bases align to TRBD2. The length of the CDR3 is 18 residues. Losses at the gene ends were 4 bases for V and 0 bases for J; bases not matched to a gene: 15. The germline CDR1 and CDR2 sequences are SGHDN and FVKESK. The chain's CDR3 is CASSPSLGKLANSYEQYF. CDR3 nucleotide sequence: TGTGCCAGCAGCCCCTCGTTGGGCAAACTAGCGAACTCCTACGAGCAGTACTTC. Complete variable domain (other parts from reference TRBV14 and TRBJ2-7): EAGVTQFPSHSVIEKGQTVTLRCDPISGHDNLYWYRRVMGKEIKFLLHFVKESKQDESGMPNNRFLAERTGGTYSTLKVQPAELEDSGVYFCASSPSLGKLANSYEQYFGPGTRLTVT.

This chain connects TRBV2 to TRBJ1-6; D call uncertain. The V end lost 2 bases, the J end lost 9 bases, and 11 bases lay between the germline ends. CDR1 SNHLY and CDR2 FYNNEI come from the germline V gene. The CDR3 extends over 14 amino acids. CDR3 protein: CASSESRDTSPLHF. In DNA, the CDR3 is TGTGCCAGCAGTGAAAGCCGGGATACTTCACCCCTCCACTTT.

The chain joins TRBV6-5 to TRBJ2-7, with TRBD2 matching over 11 bases. The V gene end was trimmed by 6 bases and the J gene end by 4 bases; junction bases not matched to a gene: 8. Germline V gene data show CDR1 as MNHEY and CDR2 as SVGAGI. The CDR3 extends over 15 amino acids. CDR3 DNA: TGTGCCAGCAGGGGAATCGGGACTAGCGGTTACGAGCAGTACTTC. Its protein product is CASRGIGTSGYEQYF.

This chain uses TRBV11-1 with TRBJ1-2, with D uncertain. The CDR3 loop spans 16 amino acids. V was shortened by 1 base and J by 4 bases, with 16 bases between the two germline ends. The germline CDR1 and CDR2 sequences are SGHAT and FQDESV (reference sequence). Here the CDR3 reads CASSLGPTVTTYGYTF. The CDR3 DNA reads as TGTGCCAGCAGCTTAGGGCCCACAGTGACGACCTATGGCTACACCTTC.

The genes are TRBV7-9 and TRBJ1-1; D gene unclear. Germline CDR1 and CDR2: SEHNR and FQNEAQ (reference sequence). The CDR3 consists of 13 residues. V lost 5 bases and J lost 11, with 18 bases in between. Written as DNA, the CDR3 is TGTGCCAGCAGCGCCCCCACTGGCCCGGGGGCTTTCTTT. It specifies CASSAPTGPGAFF.

This sequence joins TRBV29-1 and TRBJ2-7, with a weak D call TRBD1 (6 bases). V dropped 1 base and J dropped 4 bases, with 14 bases sitting between them. The CDR3 sequence is 14 residues long. Germline CDR1 SQVTM, CDR2 ANQGSEA. The CDR3 sequence: CSVEGHRVRYEQYF. The CDR3 bases are TGCAGCGTTGAAGGCCACAGGGTCAGGTACGAGCAGTACTTC.

The rearrangement links TRBV6-1 to TRBJ1-1, with a possible D match to TRBD1 (5 bases). The length of the CDR3 is 17 residues. V was trimmed by 2 bases and J by 2 bases, leaving 18 bases between them. Germline V gene sequence: CDR1 MNHNS, CDR2 SASEGT. CDR3 in DNA: TGTGCCAGCAGTGAAAGGTCGAGCGACAGAACAAACACTGAAGCTTTCTTT. It translates to CASSERSSDRTNTEAFF.

The chain carries TRBV5-1 and TRBJ1-1; D is undetermined. Per the germline V gene, CDR1 is SGHRS and CDR2 is YFSETQ. CDR3 length equals 14 residues. V gave up 5 bases and J gave up 4 bases, with 15 bases separating them. This CDR3 is CASRGGPASTEAFF. CDR3 nucleotide sequence: TGCGCCAGCAGAGGTGGGCCCGCGAGCACTGAAGCTTTCTTT. The variable domain in full, with the rest retrieved from reference TRBV5-1 and TRBJ1-1, is KAGVTQTPRYLIKTRGQQVTLSCSPISGHRSVSWYQQTPGQGLQFLFEYFSETQRNKGNFPGRFSGRQFSNSRSEMNVSTLELGDSALYLCASRGGPASTEAFFGQGTRLTVV.